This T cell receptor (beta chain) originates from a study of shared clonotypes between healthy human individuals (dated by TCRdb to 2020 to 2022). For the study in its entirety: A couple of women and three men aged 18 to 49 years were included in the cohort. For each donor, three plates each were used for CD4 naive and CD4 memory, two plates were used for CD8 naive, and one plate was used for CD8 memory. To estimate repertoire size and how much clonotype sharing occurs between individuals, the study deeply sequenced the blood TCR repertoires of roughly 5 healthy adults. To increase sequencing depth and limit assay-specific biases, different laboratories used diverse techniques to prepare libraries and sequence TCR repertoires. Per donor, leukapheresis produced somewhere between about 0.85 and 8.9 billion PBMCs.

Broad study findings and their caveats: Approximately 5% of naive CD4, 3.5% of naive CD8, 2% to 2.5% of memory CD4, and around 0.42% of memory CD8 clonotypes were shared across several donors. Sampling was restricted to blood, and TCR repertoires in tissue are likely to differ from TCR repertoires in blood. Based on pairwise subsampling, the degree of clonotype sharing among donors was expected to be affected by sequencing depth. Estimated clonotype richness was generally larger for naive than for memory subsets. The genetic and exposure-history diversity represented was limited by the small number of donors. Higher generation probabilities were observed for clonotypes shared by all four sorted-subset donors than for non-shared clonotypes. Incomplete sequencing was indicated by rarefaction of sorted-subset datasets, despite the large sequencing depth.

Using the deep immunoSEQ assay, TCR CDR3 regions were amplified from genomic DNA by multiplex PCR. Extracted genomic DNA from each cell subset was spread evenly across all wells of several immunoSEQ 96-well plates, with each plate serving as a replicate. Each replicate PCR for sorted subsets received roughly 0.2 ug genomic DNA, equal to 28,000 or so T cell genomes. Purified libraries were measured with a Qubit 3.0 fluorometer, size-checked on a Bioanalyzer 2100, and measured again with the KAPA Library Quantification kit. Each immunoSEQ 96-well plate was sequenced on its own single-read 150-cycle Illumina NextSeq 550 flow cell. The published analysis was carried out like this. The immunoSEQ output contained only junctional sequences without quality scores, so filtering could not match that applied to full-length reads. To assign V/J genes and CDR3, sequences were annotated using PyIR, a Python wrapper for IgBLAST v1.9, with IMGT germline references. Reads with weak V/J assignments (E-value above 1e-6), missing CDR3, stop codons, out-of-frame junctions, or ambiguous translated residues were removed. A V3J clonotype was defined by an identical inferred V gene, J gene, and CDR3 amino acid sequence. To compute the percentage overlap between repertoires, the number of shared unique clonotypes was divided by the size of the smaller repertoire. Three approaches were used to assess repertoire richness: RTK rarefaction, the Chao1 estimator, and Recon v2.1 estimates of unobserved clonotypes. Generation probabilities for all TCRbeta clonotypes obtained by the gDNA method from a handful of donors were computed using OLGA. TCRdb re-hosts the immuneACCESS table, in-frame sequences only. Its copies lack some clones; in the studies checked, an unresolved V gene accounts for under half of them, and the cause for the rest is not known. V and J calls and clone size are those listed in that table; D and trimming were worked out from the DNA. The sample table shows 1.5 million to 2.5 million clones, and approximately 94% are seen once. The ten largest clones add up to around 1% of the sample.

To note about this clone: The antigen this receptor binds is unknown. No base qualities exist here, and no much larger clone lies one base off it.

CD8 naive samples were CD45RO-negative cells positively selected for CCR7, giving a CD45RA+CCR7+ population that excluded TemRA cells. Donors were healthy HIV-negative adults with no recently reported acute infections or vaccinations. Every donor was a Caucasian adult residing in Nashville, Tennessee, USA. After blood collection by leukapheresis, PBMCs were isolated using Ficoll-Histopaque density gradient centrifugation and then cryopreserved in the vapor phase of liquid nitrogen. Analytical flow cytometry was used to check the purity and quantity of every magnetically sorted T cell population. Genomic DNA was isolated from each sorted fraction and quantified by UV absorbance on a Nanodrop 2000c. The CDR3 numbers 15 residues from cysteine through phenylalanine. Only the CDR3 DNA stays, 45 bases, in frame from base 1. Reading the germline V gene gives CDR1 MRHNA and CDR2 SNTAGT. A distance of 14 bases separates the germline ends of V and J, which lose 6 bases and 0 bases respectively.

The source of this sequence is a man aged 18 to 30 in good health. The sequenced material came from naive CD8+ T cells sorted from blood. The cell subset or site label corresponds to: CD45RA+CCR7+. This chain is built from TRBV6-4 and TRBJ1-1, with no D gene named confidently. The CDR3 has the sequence CASRAETGMNTEAFF. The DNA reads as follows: TGTGCCAGCAGGGCCGAGACTGGGATGAACACTGAAGCTTTCTTT.